This TCR beta chain was sequenced during a study of blood T cell repertoires in COVID-19. Per the germline V gene, CDR1 is SNHLY and CDR2 is FYNNEI. This CDR3 is 14 amino acids long. The ends were cut back, 7 bases at V and 0 bases at J, with 10 bases in the middle. Clones were read by immunoSEQ multiplex PCR, and TCRdb kept only the in-frame ones, dropping some. The repertoire holds 55,000 to 75,000 clones, with 80% to 85% as singletons. The sequenced sample consisted of peripheral blood. The J gene is TRBJ2-1, the V gene TRBV2, with D perhaps TRBD2 (5 bases). The TCR originated in a human donor in a cohort sampled during active COVID-19. The DNA of the CDR3 is TGTGCCAGCAAGGGAGCGGACTCCTACAATGAGCAGTTCTTC. Protein sequence: CASKGADSYNEQFF.